Below, 21 T cell receptor beta chains from the same sample are listed, as sequenced in a study of control samples from healthy donors and cancer patients. TCRdb's table, derived via immunoSEQ multiplex PCR, lists solely in-frame clones and lacks some. The sample yields approximately 89,000 clones, under 90% seen once. Sequencing was carried out using blood. These receptors originate from a woman in her 40s in good health.

The V call is TRBV6-6, the J call TRBJ1-2, with 9 bases matching TRBD1. The ends lost 5 bases at V and 0 bases at J; junction bases unmatched: 13. Germline lookup yields CDR1 MNHNY and CDR2 SVGAGI (reference sequence). The CDR3 extends over 18 amino acids. CDR3 sequence: CASSPIWTGALANYGYTF. DNA of the CDR3: TGTGCCAGCAGTCCTATCTGGACAGGGGCCCTAGCTAACTATGGCTACACCTTC.

This chain links TRBV7-3 with TRBJ2-1; D unclear. The CDR3 totals 13 residues. Trimming stripped 2 bases from V and 5 bases from J, with 7 bases between. CDR1 is SGHTA and CDR2 is FQGTGA in the germline V gene. The chain's CDR3 is CASSLGLNNEQFF. CDR3 sequence (DNA): TGTGCCAGCAGCTTAGGGCTAAACAATGAGCAGTTCTTC.

CDR3 coding DNA: TGTGCCAGCAGCCCCCGTGATGTCGGGATCTACAATGAGCAGTTCTTC. Translation gives CASSPRDVGIYNEQFF. The J gene is TRBJ2-1, the V gene TRBV7-9; a possible D gene is TRBD2 (5 bases). The ends were cut back, 5 bases at V and 3 bases at J, with 17 bases in the middle. Per the germline V gene, CDR1 is SEHNR and CDR2 is FQNEAQ (reference sequence). This CDR3 is 16 amino acids long.

The chain carries TRBV7-2 and TRBJ2-1; 10 bases align to TRBD1. CDR1 and CDR2 from the germline V gene are SGHTA and FQGNSA. The junction had 6 bases not matched to a gene; V was cut back by 8 bases and J by 8 bases. The CDR3 is made up of 13 amino acids. This CDR3 reads CASSGTGVDEQFF. The CDR3 nucleotides are TGTGCCAGCTCCGGGACAGGGGTCGATGAGCAGTTCTTC.

The rearrangement uses TRBV29-1 and TRBJ1-3, with 7 bases matching TRBD1. CDR3 length: 11 residues. Germline V gives CDR1 SQVTM, CDR2 ANQGSEA. V was clipped by 7 bases and J by 7 bases; unmatched bases: 4. Here the CDR3 DNA reads TGCAGCGCGACAGGGTCGAACACCATATATTTT. Translating it yields CSATGSNTIYF.

The gene calls are TRBV5-6 and TRBJ1-5; D remains ambiguous. The CDR3 runs to 14 residues. Germline CDR1 SGHDT, CDR2 YYEEEE. Deletions cut 2 bases from V and 3 bases from J, with 9 bases between. The CDR3 DNA reads TGTGCCAGCAGCTTAGGACGGCTCAATCAGCCCCAGCATTTT. It yields the protein CASSLGRLNQPQHF.

V and J are TRBV3-1 (or the pseudogene TRBV3-2) and TRBJ1-4; D is unclear. CDR3 length equals 17 residues. V was cut by 1 base and J by 0 bases, with 12 bases left in between. The germline gives CDR1 LGHDT, CDR2 YNNKEL (reference sequence). The CDR3 DNA sequence: TGTGCCAGCAGCCAAGTAGCAGGATTTTCAACTAATGAAAAACTGTTTTTT. It encodes CASSQVAGFSTNEKLFF.

To note about this clone: An end of the junction differs from the germline gene, which may be a read error. The same CDR3 is also encoded by other DNA sequences in this sample. The chain uses TRBV7-3 and TRBJ1-1, with unresolved D. CDR1 SGHTA and CDR2 FQGTGA come from the germline V gene. The CDR3 has 13 residues. DNA of the CDR3: TGTGCCAGCAGCCTAACACCGAACACTGAAGCTTTCTTT. This codes for CASSLTPNTEAFF.

The rearrangement uses TRBV30 and TRBJ2-4; TRBD2 is a possible D gene (6 bases). CDR1 is GTSNPN, CDR2 SVGIG, per germline (reference sequence). The CDR3 consists of 16 residues. V was pared by 3 bases and J by 3 bases, with 18 bases between. The CDR3, as DNA: TGTGCCTGGAGCGATACTAGCTCGGGAAACAAAAACATTCAGTACTTC. This codes for CAWSDTSSGNKNIQYF.

This chain uses TRBV3-1 (or the pseudogene TRBV3-2) with TRBJ1-1; D might be TRBD1 (5 bases). V was cut by 3 bases and J by 4 bases, with 18 bases left in between. This CDR3 spans 16 amino acids. In germline, CDR1 is LGHDT, CDR2 YNNKEL (reference sequence). The CDR3, as DNA: TGTGCCAGCAGCCACCCCGGGGACCCAAGGTCCACTGAAGCTTTCTTT. Translated: CASSHPGDPRSTEAFF.

The chain employs TRBV18 and TRBJ1-5, with 7 bases matching TRBD1. From germline, CDR1 is KGHSH and CDR2 LQKENI. This CDR3 is 14 amino acids long. Trimming removed 3 bases from V and 6 bases from J; junction bases left unmatched: 5. The CDR3 spells CASSPTGVVQPQHF. The CDR3 DNA follows: TGTGCCAGCTCACCTACAGGGGTGGTTCAGCCCCAGCATTTT.

This chain links TRBV6-2 or TRBV6-3 with TRBJ2-3; 7 bases map to TRBD2. The CDR3 is 15 amino acids. J lost 6 bases, V lost 5 bases, and 11 bases had no gene match. Per the germline V gene, CDR1 is MNHEY and CDR2 is SVGEGT. The CDR3 DNA sequence: TGTGCCAGCAGTCACGGGGGGTACTATGCGGATACGCAGTATTTT. Translation: CASSHGGYYADTQYF.

The genes are TRBV24-1 and TRBJ1-5; D unresolved. Germline CDR1 is KGHDR and CDR2 is SFDVKD. Between the trimmed V and J ends, which lost 3 bases and 4 bases, there was a span of 6 bases. CDR3 length equals 13 residues. The CDR3: CATSDVGNQPQHF. As DNA, the CDR3 is TGTGCCACCAGTGATGTGGGGAATCAGCCCCAGCATTTT.

The V gene is TRBV11-3, the J gene TRBJ2-7; weak D call: TRBD1 (6 bases). CDR1 SGHNT and CDR2 YENEEA come from the germline V gene. There are 15 residues in the CDR3. Trimming cost V 0 bases and J 7 bases, with 16 bases left between them. CDR3 loop: CASSLDPQGKGEQYF. The CDR3 bases are TGTGCCAGCAGCTTAGATCCGCAGGGGAAAGGGGAGCAGTACTTC.

The chain is built from TRBV20-1 and TRBJ1-1; no definite D call. Germline assignment: CDR1 DFQATT and CDR2 SNEGSKA (reference sequence). The V gene lost 6 bases and the J gene lost 5 bases, with 7 bases spanning the gap. The CDR3 sequence is 10 residues long. DNA of the CDR3: TGCAGTGCAAGCTTAACTGAAGCTTTCTTT. It yields the protein CSASLTEAFF.

V gene TRBV6-5 combines with J gene TRBJ2-3, with D hard to call. V was pared by 5 bases and J by 6 bases, with 12 bases between. Germline CDR1 reads MNHEY; CDR2 reads SVGAGI. This CDR3 has 13 amino acids. The CDR3 nucleotides read TGTGCCAGCAGTCGGTCACTGGGCGATACGCAGTATTTT. The encoded protein is CASSRSLGDTQYF.

CDR3 sequence reads: CASSLTGATYEQYF. CDR3 in DNA: TGCGCCAGCAGCTTGACGGGGGCCACCTACGAGCAGTACTTC. The V and J genes are TRBV5-1 and TRBJ2-7, with D perhaps being TRBD1 or TRBD2 (6 bases each). Between the trimmed V and J ends, which lost 1 base and 2 bases, there was a span of 10 bases. Germline V CDR1 and CDR2: SGHRS, YFSETQ. There are 14 residues in the CDR3.

The chain joins TRBV7-9 to TRBJ1-1; 8 nucleotides align to TRBD1. Germline V gene data show CDR1 as SEHNR and CDR2 as FQNEAQ (reference sequence). The V segment lost 5 bases and the J segment 5 bases; nucleotides outside the gene matches: 7. CDR3 size: 14 residues. The CDR3 region is CASSLDRVGTEAFF. As DNA, the CDR3 is TGTGCCAGCAGCCTGGACAGGGTAGGGACTGAAGCTTTCTTT.

The chain has TRBV5-1 and TRBJ2-7, with 10 bases lining up with TRBD1. The CDR3 runs to 14 residues. Germline values: CDR1 SGHRS, CDR2 YFSETQ. V was pared by 2 bases and J by 4 bases, with 3 bases of the junction left unmatched. CDR3 protein: CASSFRTGGYEQYF. The CDR3, as DNA: TGCGCCAGCAGCTTTCGGACAGGGGGATACGAGCAGTACTTC.

This clone was picked up one time. This chain uses TRBV6-5 with TRBJ1-2; possible D gene TRBD1, 6 bases. This CDR3 is built from 14 residues. V lost 5 bases to trimming and J lost 6 bases, with 16 bases between them. Per germline, CDR1 MNHEY and CDR2 SVGAGI. CDR3 DNA: TGTGCCAGCAGTAGTACAGGACAGCCTAATGGCTACACCTTC. It translates to CASSSTGQPNGYTF.

This clone was detected a few times. The genes are TRBV4-1 and TRBJ1-6; D unresolved. The CDR3 consists of 13 residues. V dropped 0 bases and J dropped 11 bases, with 8 bases sitting between them. Germline V gives CDR1 MGHRA, CDR2 YSYEKL. This CDR3 reads CASSQDQEPPLHF. CDR3 coding DNA: TGCGCCAGCAGCCAAGACCAAGAACCACCCCTCCACTTT.